The text below deals with one T cell receptor beta chain. Its antigen is still unknown. The sample is drawn from a study of cytomegalovirus exposure and HLA in healthy donors. Study in general: Unique TCR beta sequences numbering approximately 120 million came from 150 million to 200 million T cells in an earlier analysis.

This PCR relied on a set of 60 Vbeta primers and 13 Jbeta primers. Clones were sequenced by immunoSEQ multiplex PCR, and TCRdb holds only the in-frame ones, with some missing. The profile shows 110,000 to 150,000 clones, around 72% of them singletons. Per the germline V gene, CDR1 is MNHEY and CDR2 is SMNVEV (reference sequence). After removal of 7 bases from V and 4 bases from J, the junction contained 7 bases not matched to a gene. The CDR3 spans 15 residues. General observations from the study: V segments that were indistinguishable, TRBV6-2 and TRBV6-3 among them, were omitted from analysis. Among the CMV-associated chains, a few were confirmed in vitro as specific for CMV antigens.

This TCR was recovered from a human donor in good health. The rearrangement links TRBV27 to TRBJ2-3; 11 nucleotides line up with TRBD2. Specimen: PBMCs. The CDR3 nucleotides read TGTGCCAGCATTAGTGCTAGCGGGAGGCCAGATACGCAGTATTTT. It encodes CASISASGRPDTQYF.